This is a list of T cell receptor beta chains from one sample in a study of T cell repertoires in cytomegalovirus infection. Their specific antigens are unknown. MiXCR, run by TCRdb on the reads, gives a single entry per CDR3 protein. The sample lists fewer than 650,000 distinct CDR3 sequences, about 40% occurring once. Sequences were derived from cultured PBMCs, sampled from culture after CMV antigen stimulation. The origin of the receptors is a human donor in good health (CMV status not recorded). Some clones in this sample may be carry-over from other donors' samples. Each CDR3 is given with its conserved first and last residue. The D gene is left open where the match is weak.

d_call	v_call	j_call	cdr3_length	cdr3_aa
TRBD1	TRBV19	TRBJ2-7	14	CASSPISGTGPQYF
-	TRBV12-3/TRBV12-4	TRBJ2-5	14	CASRFRGTQETQYF
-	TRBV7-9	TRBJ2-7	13	CASSAKGTYEQYF
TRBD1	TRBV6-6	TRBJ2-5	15	CASSEGQGRRQTQYF
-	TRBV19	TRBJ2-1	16	CASSIFGGGTYNEQFF
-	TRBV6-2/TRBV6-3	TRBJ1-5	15	CASTPAAENNQPQHF
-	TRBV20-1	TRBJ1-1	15	CSAQREGTVDTEAFF
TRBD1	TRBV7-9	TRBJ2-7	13	CASSHGQGYEQYF
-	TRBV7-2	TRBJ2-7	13	CASSLAGVGEQYF
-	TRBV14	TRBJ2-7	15	CASSQERAPTYEQYF
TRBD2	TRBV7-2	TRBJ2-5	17	CASSLAGYGGGQETQYF
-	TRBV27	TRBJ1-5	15	CASRDPRVSNQPQHF
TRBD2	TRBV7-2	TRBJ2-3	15	CASSFASGRAGTQYF
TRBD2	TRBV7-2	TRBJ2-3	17	CASSLGPSGRPTDTQYF
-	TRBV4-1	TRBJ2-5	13	CASSHPSGETQYF
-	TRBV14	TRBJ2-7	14	CATQRSGLGGEQYF
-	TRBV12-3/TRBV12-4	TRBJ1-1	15	CASSRDGSSLVRAFF
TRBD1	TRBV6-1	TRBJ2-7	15	CASSERDRGFDEQYF
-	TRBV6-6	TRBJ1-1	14	CASSYGGGSTEAFF
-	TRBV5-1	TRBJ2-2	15	CASSWPYRATGELFF
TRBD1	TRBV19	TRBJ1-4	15	CASSLPGQANEKLFF
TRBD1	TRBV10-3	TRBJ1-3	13	CATSTGFGNTIYF
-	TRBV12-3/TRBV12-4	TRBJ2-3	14	CASSSRDFTDTQYF
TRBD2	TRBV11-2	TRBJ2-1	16	CASSLGAHLTSTQQFF
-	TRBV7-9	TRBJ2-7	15	CASSFSFSTTYEQYF
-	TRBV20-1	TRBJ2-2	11	CSAPGIGELFF
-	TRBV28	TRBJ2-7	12	CASISSRYEQYF
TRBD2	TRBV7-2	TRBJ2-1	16	CASSLVPAGVYNEQFF
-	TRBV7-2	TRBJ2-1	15	CASSRRTGGGDEQFF
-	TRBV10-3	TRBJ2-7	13	CAAAPTEGYEQYF
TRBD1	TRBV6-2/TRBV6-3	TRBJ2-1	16	CASRDRGGGSYNEQFF
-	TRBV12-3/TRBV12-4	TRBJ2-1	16	CASSLGGGGFYDEQFF
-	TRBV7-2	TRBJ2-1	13	CASSLGGVYEQFF
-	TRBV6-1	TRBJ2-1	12	CASGDRRDEQFF
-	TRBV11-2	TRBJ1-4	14	CASSPGPTEEKLFF
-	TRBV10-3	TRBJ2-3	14	CAISPGTRTDTQYF
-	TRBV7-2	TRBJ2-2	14	CASSLIGPGGELFF
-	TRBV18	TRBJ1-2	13	CASVATVNYGYTF
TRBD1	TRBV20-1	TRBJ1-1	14	CSAREAGGATEAFF
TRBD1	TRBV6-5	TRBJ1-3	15	CASSYSTGPGNTIYF
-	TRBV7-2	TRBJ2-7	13	CASSSVAGVEQYF
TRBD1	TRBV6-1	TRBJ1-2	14	CASSSGGQNYGYTF
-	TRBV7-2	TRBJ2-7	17	CASSSYGTSGLIYEQYF
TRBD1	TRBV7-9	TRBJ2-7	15	CASSLQGASSYEQYF
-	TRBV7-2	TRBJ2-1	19	CASSLLTGFRGPAYNEQFF
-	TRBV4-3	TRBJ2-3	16	CASSQEVIPTADTQYF
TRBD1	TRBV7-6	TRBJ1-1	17	CASSLWGGGQGNTEAFF
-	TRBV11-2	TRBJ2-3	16	CASSFQFGPSTDTQYF
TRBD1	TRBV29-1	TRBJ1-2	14	CSVPDRAVVRGYTF